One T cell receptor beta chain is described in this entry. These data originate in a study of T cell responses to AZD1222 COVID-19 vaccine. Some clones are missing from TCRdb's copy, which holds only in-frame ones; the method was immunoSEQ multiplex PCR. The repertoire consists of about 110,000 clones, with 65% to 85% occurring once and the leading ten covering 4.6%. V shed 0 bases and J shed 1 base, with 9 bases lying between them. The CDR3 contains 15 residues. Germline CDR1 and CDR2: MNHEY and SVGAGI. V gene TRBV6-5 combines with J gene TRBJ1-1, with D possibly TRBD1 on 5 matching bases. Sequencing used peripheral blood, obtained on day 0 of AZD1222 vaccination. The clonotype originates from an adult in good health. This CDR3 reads CASSYSGARNTEAFF. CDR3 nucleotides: TGTGCCAGCAGTTACTCAGGGGCCCGGAACACTGAAGCTTTCTTT.